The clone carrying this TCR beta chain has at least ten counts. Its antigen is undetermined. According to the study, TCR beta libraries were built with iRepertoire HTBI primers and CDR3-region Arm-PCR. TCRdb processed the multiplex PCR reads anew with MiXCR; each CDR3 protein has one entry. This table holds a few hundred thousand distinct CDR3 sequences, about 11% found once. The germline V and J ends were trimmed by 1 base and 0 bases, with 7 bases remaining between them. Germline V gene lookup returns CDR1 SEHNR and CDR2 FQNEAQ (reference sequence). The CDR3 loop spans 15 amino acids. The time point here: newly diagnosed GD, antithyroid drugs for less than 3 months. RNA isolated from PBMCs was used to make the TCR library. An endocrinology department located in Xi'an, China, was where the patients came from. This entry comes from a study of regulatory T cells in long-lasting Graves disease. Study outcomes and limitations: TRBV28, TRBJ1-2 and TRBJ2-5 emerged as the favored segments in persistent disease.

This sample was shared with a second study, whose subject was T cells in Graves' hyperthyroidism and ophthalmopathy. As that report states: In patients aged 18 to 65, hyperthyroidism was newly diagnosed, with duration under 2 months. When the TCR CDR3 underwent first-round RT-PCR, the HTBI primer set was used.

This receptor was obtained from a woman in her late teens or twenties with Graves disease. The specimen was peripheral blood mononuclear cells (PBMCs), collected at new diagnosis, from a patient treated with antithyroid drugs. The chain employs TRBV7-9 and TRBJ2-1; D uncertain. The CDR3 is CASSLVGSSYNEQFF. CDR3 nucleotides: TGTGCCAGCAGCTTAGTGGGAAGCTCCTACAATGAGCAGTTCTTC.